This T cell receptor beta chain was sequenced in a study of blood T cell repertoires in COVID-19. Study in general: Acute and convalescent COVID-19 specimens originated in the United States, Italy and Spain.

This CDR3 spans 18 amino acids. The trim removed 0 bases at V and 6 bases at J, leaving 16 bases unmatched. The germline gives CDR1 SGDLS, CDR2 YYNGEE. Assay used: immunoSEQ multiplex PCR; TCRdb lists only in-frame clones, some missing. The sample consists of about 670,000 clones, 75% to 90% of them appearing once. This chain connects TRBV9 to TRBJ1-2; 8 bases align to TRBD1. The receptor's source is a woman aged 18-29 years with acute or convalescent COVID-19. Sequencing was done on a sample of peripheral blood. This CDR3 is CASSVDVVGGQDENGYTF. The CDR3 DNA reads as TGTGCCAGCAGCGTAGATGTGGTTGGGGGACAGGACGAGAATGGCTACACCTTC.